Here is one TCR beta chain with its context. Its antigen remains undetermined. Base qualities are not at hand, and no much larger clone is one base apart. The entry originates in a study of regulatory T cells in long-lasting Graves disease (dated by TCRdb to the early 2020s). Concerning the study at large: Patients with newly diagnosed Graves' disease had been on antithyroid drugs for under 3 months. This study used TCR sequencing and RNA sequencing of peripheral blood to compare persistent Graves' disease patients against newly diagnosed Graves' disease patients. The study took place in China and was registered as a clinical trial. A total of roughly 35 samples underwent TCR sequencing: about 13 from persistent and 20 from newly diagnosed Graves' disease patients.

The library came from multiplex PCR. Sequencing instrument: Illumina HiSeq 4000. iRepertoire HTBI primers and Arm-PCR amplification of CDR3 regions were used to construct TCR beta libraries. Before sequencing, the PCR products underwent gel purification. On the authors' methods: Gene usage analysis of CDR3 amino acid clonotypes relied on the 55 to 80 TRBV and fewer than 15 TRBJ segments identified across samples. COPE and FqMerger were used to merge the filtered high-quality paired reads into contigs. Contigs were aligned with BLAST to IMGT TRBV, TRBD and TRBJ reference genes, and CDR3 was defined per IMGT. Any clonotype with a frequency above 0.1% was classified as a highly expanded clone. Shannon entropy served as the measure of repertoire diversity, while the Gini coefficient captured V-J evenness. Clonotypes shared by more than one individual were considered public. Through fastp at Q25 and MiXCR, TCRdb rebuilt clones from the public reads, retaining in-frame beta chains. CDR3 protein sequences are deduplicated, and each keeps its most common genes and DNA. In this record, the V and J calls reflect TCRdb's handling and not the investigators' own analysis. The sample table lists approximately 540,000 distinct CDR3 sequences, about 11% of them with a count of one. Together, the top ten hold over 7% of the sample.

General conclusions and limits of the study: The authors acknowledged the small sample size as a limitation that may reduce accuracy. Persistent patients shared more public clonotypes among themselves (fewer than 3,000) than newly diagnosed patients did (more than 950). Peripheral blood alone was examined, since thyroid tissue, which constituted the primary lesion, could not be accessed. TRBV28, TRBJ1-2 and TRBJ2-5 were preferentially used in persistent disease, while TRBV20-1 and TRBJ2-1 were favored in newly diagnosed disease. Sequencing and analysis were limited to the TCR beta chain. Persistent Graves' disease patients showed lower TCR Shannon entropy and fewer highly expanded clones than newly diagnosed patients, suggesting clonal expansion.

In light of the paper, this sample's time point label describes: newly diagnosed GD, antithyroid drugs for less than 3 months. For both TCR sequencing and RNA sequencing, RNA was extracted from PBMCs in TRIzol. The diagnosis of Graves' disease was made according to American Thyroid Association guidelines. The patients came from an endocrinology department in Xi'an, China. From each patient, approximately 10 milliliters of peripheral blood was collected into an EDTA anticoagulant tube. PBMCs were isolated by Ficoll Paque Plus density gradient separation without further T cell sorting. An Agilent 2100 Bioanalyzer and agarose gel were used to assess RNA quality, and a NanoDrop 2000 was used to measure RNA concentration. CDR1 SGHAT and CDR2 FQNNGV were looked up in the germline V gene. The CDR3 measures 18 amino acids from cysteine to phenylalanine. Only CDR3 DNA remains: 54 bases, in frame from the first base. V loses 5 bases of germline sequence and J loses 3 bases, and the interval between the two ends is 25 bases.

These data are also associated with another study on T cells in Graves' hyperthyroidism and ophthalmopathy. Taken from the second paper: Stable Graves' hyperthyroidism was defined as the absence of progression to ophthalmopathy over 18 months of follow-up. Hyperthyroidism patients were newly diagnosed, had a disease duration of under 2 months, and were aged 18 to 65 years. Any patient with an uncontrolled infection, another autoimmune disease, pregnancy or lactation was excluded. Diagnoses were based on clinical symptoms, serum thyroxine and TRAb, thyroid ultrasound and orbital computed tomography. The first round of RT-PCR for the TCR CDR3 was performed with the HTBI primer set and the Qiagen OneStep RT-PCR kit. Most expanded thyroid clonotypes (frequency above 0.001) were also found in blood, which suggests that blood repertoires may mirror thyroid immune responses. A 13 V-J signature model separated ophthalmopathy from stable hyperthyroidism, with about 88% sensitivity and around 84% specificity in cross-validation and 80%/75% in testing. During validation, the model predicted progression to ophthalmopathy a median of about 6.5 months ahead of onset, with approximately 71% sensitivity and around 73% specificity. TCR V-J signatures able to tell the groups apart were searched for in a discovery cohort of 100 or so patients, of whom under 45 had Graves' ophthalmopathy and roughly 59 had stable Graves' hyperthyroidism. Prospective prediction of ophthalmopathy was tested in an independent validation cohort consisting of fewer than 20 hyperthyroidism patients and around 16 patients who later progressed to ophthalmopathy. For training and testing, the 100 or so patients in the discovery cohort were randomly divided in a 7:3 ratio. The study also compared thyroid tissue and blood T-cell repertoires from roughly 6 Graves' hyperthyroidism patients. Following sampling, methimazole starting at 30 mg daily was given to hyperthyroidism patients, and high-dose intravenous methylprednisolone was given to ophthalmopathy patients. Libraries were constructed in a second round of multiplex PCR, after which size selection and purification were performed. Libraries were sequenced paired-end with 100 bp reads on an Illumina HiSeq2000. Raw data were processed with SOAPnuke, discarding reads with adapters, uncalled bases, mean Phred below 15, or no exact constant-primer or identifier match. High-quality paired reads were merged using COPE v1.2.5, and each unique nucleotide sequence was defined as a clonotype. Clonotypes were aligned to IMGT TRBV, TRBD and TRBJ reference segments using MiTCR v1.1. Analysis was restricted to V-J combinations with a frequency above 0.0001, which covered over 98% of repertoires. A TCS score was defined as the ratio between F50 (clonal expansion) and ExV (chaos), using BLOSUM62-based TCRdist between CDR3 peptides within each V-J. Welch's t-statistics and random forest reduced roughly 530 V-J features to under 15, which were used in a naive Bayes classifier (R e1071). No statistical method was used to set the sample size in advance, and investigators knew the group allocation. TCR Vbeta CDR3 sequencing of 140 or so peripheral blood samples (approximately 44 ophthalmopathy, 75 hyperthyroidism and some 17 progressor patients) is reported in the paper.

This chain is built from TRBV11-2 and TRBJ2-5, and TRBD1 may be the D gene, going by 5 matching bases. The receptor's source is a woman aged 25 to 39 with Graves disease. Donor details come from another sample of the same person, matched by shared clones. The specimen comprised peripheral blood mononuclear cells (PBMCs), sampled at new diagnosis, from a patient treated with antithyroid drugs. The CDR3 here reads CASSQLSPRRQSKETQYF. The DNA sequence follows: TGTGCCAGCAGCCAACTTAGTCCCCGCAGACAGAGTAAAGAGACCCAGTACTTC.